This T cell receptor (beta chain) was obtained from a study of radiotherapy plus CTLA-4 blockade in lung cancer. Study-level points and caveats: According to reports, early shifts in blood T cell clones, alongside interferon-beta, forecast response most accurately.

Patients in the study, people with chemo-refractory metastatic non-small-cell lung cancer, received focal radiation plus ipilimumab CTLA-4 blockade. Worth noting for this clone: The antigen is undetermined.

V lost 2 bases, J lost 0 bases, and 7 bases lay in between. The CDR3 has 14 residues. CDR1 is SGHTS and CDR2 is YDEGEE in the germline V gene. Method: immunoSEQ multiplex PCR; TCRdb's copy keeps in-frame clones and lacks some. The sample yields tens of thousands of clones, approximately 78% seen once. The input for sequencing was peripheral blood, taken from a patient treated with radiotherapy plus ipilimumab. The sequence was collected from a human donor with non-small cell lung cancer who had a complete response to radiotherapy plus ipilimumab. The V gene is TRBV5-8, the J gene TRBJ2-3; TRBD2 might be the D (6 bases). CDR3 loop: CASSFGGSTDTQYF. The CDR3 DNA is TGTGCCAGCAGCTTTGGGGGGAGCACAGATACGCAGTATTTT.